These 14 T cell receptor beta chains were all obtained from the same sample, sequenced in a study of Ad26.COV2.S vaccination and SARS-CoV-2 variants. The sample's treatment: around 19 received Ad26.COV2.S at low or high dose, single or two shots; several received placebo; per-sample allocation not given. Specimens were obtained on day 63 following the first vaccine or placebo injection. Some clones are missing from TCRdb's copy, which holds only in-frame ones; the method was immunoSEQ multiplex PCR. The sample consists of some 350,000 clones, approximately 85% of them appearing once. The source material was peripheral blood, sampled in a trial of Ad26.COV2.S vaccine versus placebo. The receptors derive from a person aged 18 to 65 who received the Ad26.COV2.S COVID-19 vaccine or a placebo.

This chain uses TRBV4-2 with TRBJ2-2; D remains unclear. In germline, CDR1 is LGHNA, CDR2 YNFKEQ. The ends were cut back, 0 bases at V and 8 bases at J, with 10 bases in the middle. The CDR3 runs to 14 residues. This CDR3 reads CASSQDLVTGELFF. The CDR3 bases are TGTGCCAGCAGCCAAGATTTGGTTACTGGGGAGCTGTTTTTT.

This chain connects TRBV29-1 to TRBJ1-4; a possible D gene is TRBD1 (6 bases). CDR1 and CDR2 (germline): SQVTM, ANQGSEA. V was clipped by 6 bases and J by 8 bases, with 16 bases between them. The CDR3 length is 13 residues. For the CDR3, the DNA is TGCAGCGTCCACTTGGGGGGGCGGGAAAAACTGTTTTTT. Protein: CSVHLGGREKLFF.

The V gene is TRBV7-7, the J gene TRBJ2-7, with D possibly called TRBD1 or TRBD2 (5 bases each). CDR3 size: 15 residues. V was pared by 2 bases and J by 3 bases, with 14 bases between. Germline V gene data show CDR1 as SSHAT and CDR2 as FNYEAQ (reference sequence). CDR3: CASSLSSGTSYEQYF. The CDR3 DNA is TGTGCCAGCAGCTTATCATCGGGGACGAGCTACGAGCAGTACTTC.

This clone has just a few counts. This sequence joins TRBV21-1 and TRBJ2-1; TRBD1, as called in the table, went unchecked against the DNA. TRBV21-1 is a pseudogene locus. The CDR3 loop spans 15 amino acids. Here the CDR3 DNA reads TGTGCCAGCAGCAAGGGCCGGTCCAGGAACAATGAGCAGTTCTTC. Translated, it gives CASSKGRSRNNEQFF.

The chain has TRBV9 and TRBJ2-5; D ambiguous. Germline loops: CDR1 SGDLS, CDR2 YYNGEE. V lost 4 bases to trimming and J lost 4 bases, with 14 bases between them. The CDR3 loop spans 14 amino acids. The CDR3 here is CASSPGWEGETQYF. In nucleotides, the CDR3 is TGTGCCAGCAGCCCTGGGTGGGAAGGAGAGACCCAGTACTTC. Drawing the rest from reference TRBV9 and TRBJ2-5, the complete variable domain is DSGVTQTPKHLITATGQRVTLRCSPRSGDLSVYWYQQSLDQGLQFLIQYYNGEERAKGNILERFSAQQFPDLHSELNLSSLELGDSALYFCASSPGWEGETQYFGPGTRLLVL.

V gene TRBV4-1 combines with J gene TRBJ2-1; 8 nucleotides align to TRBD1. This CDR3 is built from 17 residues. Per germline, CDR1 MGHRA and CDR2 YSYEKL. V lost 0 bases to trimming and J lost 2 bases; unmatched junction nucleotides: 6. CDR3 sequence (DNA): TGCGCCAGCAGCCAAGATCAGGAGACAGGGGCCTACAATGAGCAGTTCTTC. Residues: CASSQDQETGAYNEQFF.

The CDR3 loop is CASSSGRRNTGELFF. CDR3 nucleotide sequence: TGTGCCAGCAGTAGCGGGAGGCGGAACACCGGGGAGCTGTTTTTT. The rearrangement links TRBV11-2 to TRBJ2-2; 10 positions agree with TRBD2. CDR3 length: 15 residues. V lost 6 bases and J lost 1; bases outside the gene matches: 2. Germline values: CDR1 SGHAT, CDR2 FQNNGV.

The V call is TRBV30, the J call TRBJ2-3; tentatively, D is TRBD2 (5 bases). CDR1 and CDR2 from the germline V gene are GTSNPN and SVGIG (reference sequence). The CDR3 contains 14 residues. V lost 7 bases, J lost 2 bases, and 16 bases lay in between. CDR3 in DNA: TGTGCCTCACACTACCGCCGGGACACAGATACGCAGTATTTT. It encodes CASHYRRDTDTQYF.

The V and J genes are TRBV12-5 and TRBJ2-2; 8 bases align to TRBD1. V shed 4 bases and J 6 bases; nucleotides not matched to a gene: 1. The CDR3 contains 13 residues. In germline, CDR1 is LGHNT, CDR2 FRNRAP. The DNA of the CDR3 is TGTGCTAGTGGTTGGACAGGGTCCGGGGAGCTGTTTTTT. Translated: CASGWTGSGELFF.

The V call is TRBV15, the J call TRBJ2-7, with TRBD1 identical over 8 bases. The CDR3 length is 15 residues. The trim removed 0 bases at V and 0 bases at J, leaving 1 base unmatched. Germline CDR1 reads LNHNV; CDR2 reads YYDKDF (reference sequence). CDR3 protein: CATSRDRGLSYEQYF. The CDR3 coding sequence is TGTGCCACCAGCAGAGACAGGGGGCTCTCCTACGAGCAGTACTTC.

This sequence joins TRBV6-5 and TRBJ1-1; D ambiguous. The CDR3 totals 15 residues. Trimming left V 5 bases short and J 1 base short, with 14 bases between. From germline, CDR1 is MNHEY and CDR2 SVGAGI. CDR3 sequence reads: CASSTTPGWNTEAFF. CDR3 coding DNA: TGTGCCAGCAGTACTACACCGGGGTGGAACACTGAAGCTTTCTTT.

The genes are TRBV9 and TRBJ1-6; no definite D call. From germline, CDR1 is SGDLS and CDR2 YYNGEE. Trimming took 3 bases from V and 3 from J, leaving 7 bases between them. The CDR3 has 14 residues. The CDR3 reads CASSAGFYNSPLHF. The DNA for the CDR3 is TGTGCCAGCAGCGCGGGTTTCTATAATTCACCCCTCCACTTT.

In nucleotides, the CDR3 is TGCGCCAGTGGGGGCTCCTACAATGAGCAGTTCTTC. Encoded protein: CASGGSYNEQFF. The V call is TRBV10-1, the J call TRBJ2-1; D might be TRBD1 or TRBD2, each matching 5 bases. V was clipped by 9 bases and J by 0 bases, with 6 bases between them. From germline, CDR1 is WNHNN and CDR2 SYGVQD (reference sequence). The CDR3 extends over 12 amino acids.

Regarding this clone: This CDR3 is also generated by other DNA sequences in the sample. This rearrangement joins TRBV20-1 to TRBJ2-7; tentative D call: TRBD2 (5 bases). V was shortened by 7 bases and J by 5 bases, with 12 bases between the two germline ends. CDR3 length equals 11 residues. In germline, CDR1 is DFQATT, CDR2 SNEGSKA (reference sequence). The CDR3 here is CSVGRGNEQYF. CDR3 DNA sequence: TGCAGTGTGGGCCGGGGAAACGAGCAGTACTTC.